This T cell receptor (beta chain) was sequenced for a study of T-cell memory formation after mild COVID-19. Study overall: Across donors, TCR clusters were largely donor specific. General observations from the study: Clones that contracted from day 15 to 85 had balanced CD4/CD8; later expanders were CD4+ biased.

Germline assignment: CDR1 SGHAT and CDR2 FQNNGV. CDR3 length: 15 amino acids. Trimming shortened V by 7 bases and J by 2 bases, and 17 bases separated the two germline ends. A word on this clonotype: Antigen specificity is unknown.

The TCR alpha and TCR beta cDNA libraries, bearing sample barcodes and UMIs, were generated by 5'RACE using constant-segment primers. TCRdb re-derived calls from the 5' RACE reads in MiXCR, one entry per CDR3 protein. The sample consists of approximately 390,000 distinct CDR3 sequences, approximately 15% of them appearing once. This clonotype was sampled from a man aged 18 to 35 who had mild COVID-19 (a few samples of this study predate the infection). Cell type and time point are not known. This chain connects TRBV11-2 to TRBJ1-2; D is possibly TRBD1 (5 bases). Sequenced: PBMCs or a T cell subset sorted from them (not recorded which). CDR3 sequence (DNA): TGTGCCAGCACCCGGGAAGGGGCCCAAAACTATGGCTACACCTTC. Translated, it gives CASTREGAQNYGYTF.